A selection of T cell receptor beta chains follows, all from one sample in a study of blood T cell repertoires in COVID-19. TCRdb keeps only in-frame clones here, not all; method: immunoSEQ multiplex PCR. This sample has 250,000 or so clones, with 90% found just once. The sequencing input was peripheral blood. The source is a woman aged 55-69 years with COVID-19, enrolled during active disease. CDR3s include the opening cysteine and the closing phenylalanine or tryptophan. The order of the fields is D gene, V gene, clone size, J gene, CDR3 protein, CDR3 DNA. A D gene is named only where the DNA matches it firmly. Rows give clone size only sometimes, using once, few, many, or a class for an expanded clone.

d_gene: NA; v_gene: TRBV19; abundance: NA; j_gene: TRBJ2-1; CDR3aa: CASSHYNEQFF; CDR3nt: TGTGCCAGTAGCCACTACAATGAGCAGTTCTTC
d_gene: NA; v_gene: TRBV5-5; abundance: few; j_gene: TRBJ1-1; CDR3aa: CASPGSPEAFF; CDR3nt: TGTGCCAGCCCGGGGAGTCCTGAAGCTTTCTTT
d_gene: NA; v_gene: TRBV7-9; abundance: NA; j_gene: TRBJ1-2; CDR3aa: CASSLKEVLLYGYTF; CDR3nt: TGTGCCAGCAGCTTAAAGGAGGTACTCCTCTATGGCTACACCTTC
d_gene: NA; v_gene: TRBV6-2/TRBV6-3; abundance: NA; j_gene: TRBJ1-6; CDR3aa: CASSYSAAWNSPLHF; CDR3nt: TGTGCCAGCAGTTACTCGGCAGCGTGGAATTCACCCCTCCACTTT
d_gene: NA; v_gene: TRBV27; abundance: once; j_gene: TRBJ2-3; CDR3aa: CASSLLSTVTDTQYF; CDR3nt: TGTGCCAGCAGTTTACTCTCGACAGTCACAGATACGCAGTATTTT
d_gene: NA; v_gene: TRBV6-2/TRBV6-3; abundance: NA; j_gene: TRBJ1-2; CDR3aa: CASSYGQRGYTF; CDR3nt: TGTGCCAGCAGTTACGGGCAGAGAGGCTACACCTTC
d_gene: TRBD1; v_gene: TRBV7-2; abundance: NA; j_gene: TRBJ1-1; CDR3aa: CASSLIRGQTSNMNTEAFF; CDR3nt: TGTGCCAGCAGCTTAATTCGGGGACAGACTAGTAATATGAACACTGAAGCTTTCTTT
d_gene: NA; v_gene: TRBV19; abundance: NA; j_gene: TRBJ2-1; CDR3aa: CASSIESGDYNEQFF; CDR3nt: TGTGCCAGTAGTATAGAATCGGGGGACTACAATGAGCAGTTCTTC
d_gene: TRBD2; v_gene: TRBV5-4; abundance: NA; j_gene: TRBJ2-2; CDR3aa: CASRTSGVNTGELFF; CDR3nt: TGTGCCAGCAGAACTAGCGGGGTGAACACCGGGGAGCTGTTTTTT
d_gene: NA; v_gene: TRBV18; abundance: NA; j_gene: TRBJ1-6; CDR3aa: CASSRRQPDNSPLHF; CDR3nt: TGTGCCAGCTCACGACGACAGCCAGATAATTCACCCCTCCACTTT
d_gene: TRBD1; v_gene: TRBV19; abundance: NA; j_gene: TRBJ1-1; CDR3aa: CASSRTGGTEAFF; CDR3nt: TGTGCCAGTAGCAGGACAGGGGGAACTGAAGCTTTCTTT
d_gene: NA; v_gene: TRBV5-1; abundance: few; j_gene: TRBJ2-5; CDR3aa: CASSLVNTDSKETQYF; CDR3nt: TGCGCCAGCAGCTTGGTGAACACGGACAGTAAAGAGACCCAGTACTTC
d_gene: NA; v_gene: TRBV7-2; abundance: NA; j_gene: TRBJ1-1; CDR3aa: CASSLTGTEAFF; CDR3nt: TGTGCCAGCAGCTTGACAGGCACTGAAGCTTTCTTT
d_gene: TRBD2; v_gene: TRBV19; abundance: NA; j_gene: TRBJ2-1; CDR3aa: CASSPSGGVVNEQFF; CDR3nt: TGTGCCAGTAGTCCATCGGGGGGGGTTGTGAATGAGCAGTTCTTC
d_gene: TRBD1; v_gene: TRBV30; abundance: NA; j_gene: TRBJ2-3; CDR3aa: CALGQGADTQYF; CDR3nt: TGTGCCTTGGGACAGGGCGCAGATACGCAGTATTTT
d_gene: TRBD2; v_gene: TRBV7-2; abundance: NA; j_gene: TRBJ2-3; CDR3aa: CASSFTSGTDTQYF; CDR3nt: TGTGCCAGCAGCTTTACTAGCGGCACAGATACGCAGTATTTT
d_gene: TRBD1; v_gene: TRBV6-5; abundance: NA; j_gene: TRBJ1-2; CDR3aa: CASILGQGYGYTF; CDR3nt: TGTGCCAGCATTCTCGGACAGGGATATGGCTACACCTTC
d_gene: NA; v_gene: TRBV19; abundance: NA; j_gene: TRBJ1-1; CDR3aa: CASSITGHFVKGTEAFF; CDR3nt: TGTGCCAGTAGTATAACGGGACACTTTGTGAAGGGGACTGAAGCTTTCTTT
d_gene: NA; v_gene: TRBV3-1/TRBV3-2; abundance: NA; j_gene: TRBJ1-5; CDR3aa: CASSPGSGGPQHF; CDR3nt: TGTGCCAGCAGCCCAGGGAGCGGGGGGCCCCAGCATTTT
d_gene: NA; v_gene: TRBV6-5; abundance: NA; j_gene: TRBJ1-5; CDR3aa: CASSYNFAAGWPQHF; CDR3nt: TGTGCCAGCAGTTACAACTTCGCGGCCGGATGGCCCCAGCATTTT
d_gene: NA; v_gene: TRBV20-1; abundance: NA; j_gene: TRBJ1-1; CDR3aa: CSASSEAFF; CDR3nt: TGCAGTGCTAGCAGTGAAGCTTTCTTT
d_gene: TRBD1; v_gene: TRBV11-2; abundance: NA; j_gene: TRBJ2-7; CDR3aa: CASSLWGQGPYEQYF; CDR3nt: TGTGCCAGCAGCTTATGGGGACAGGGGCCATACGAGCAGTACTTC
d_gene: TRBD1; v_gene: TRBV24-1; abundance: few; j_gene: TRBJ1-5; CDR3aa: CATSDSTGDQPQHF; CDR3nt: TGTGCCACCAGTGATTCGACAGGGGATCAGCCCCAGCATTTT
d_gene: NA; v_gene: TRBV18; abundance: NA; j_gene: TRBJ2-3; CDR3aa: CASSPRTGTSTDTQYF; CDR3nt: TGTGCCAGCTCACCGCGTACAGGGACAAGCACAGATACGCAGTATTTT
d_gene: NA; v_gene: TRBV27; abundance: NA; j_gene: TRBJ1-5; CDR3aa: CASSSYRGNQPQHF; CDR3nt: TGTGCCAGCAGTTCATACAGGGGCAATCAGCCCCAGCATTTT
d_gene: TRBD2; v_gene: TRBV6-5; abundance: NA; j_gene: TRBJ2-2; CDR3aa: CASSYSNGGAGELFF; CDR3nt: TGTGCCAGCAGTTACTCGAACGGGGGGGCCGGGGAGCTGTTTTTT
d_gene: NA; v_gene: TRBV25-1; abundance: NA; j_gene: TRBJ1-1; CDR3aa: CASRGGLNTEAFF; CDR3nt: TGTGCCAGCAGGGGGGGACTGAACACTGAAGCTTTCTTT
d_gene: TRBD1; v_gene: TRBV3-1/TRBV3-2; abundance: NA; j_gene: TRBJ1-1; CDR3aa: CASSQGGQFEAFF; CDR3nt: TGTGCCAGCAGCCAAGGGGGACAGTTTGAAGCTTTCTTT
d_gene: NA; v_gene: TRBV2; abundance: NA; j_gene: TRBJ1-1; CDR3aa: CASTESWAQNEAFF; CDR3nt: TGTGCCAGCACTGAGTCCTGGGCCCAGAATGAAGCTTTCTTT
d_gene: NA; v_gene: TRBV19; abundance: NA; j_gene: TRBJ1-2; CDR3aa: CASSIVGANYGYTF; CDR3nt: TGTGCCAGTAGTATAGTGGGAGCTAACTATGGCTACACCTTC
d_gene: NA; v_gene: TRBV12-3/TRBV12-4; abundance: NA; j_gene: TRBJ1-2; CDR3aa: CASSFTAGYGYTF; CDR3nt: TGTGCCAGCAGTTTTACGGCGGGCTATGGCTACACCTTC
d_gene: NA; v_gene: TRBV19; abundance: NA; j_gene: TRBJ1-2; CDR3aa: CASSMAPRGEYGYTF; CDR3nt: TGTGCCAGTAGTATGGCCCCCAGGGGAGAGTATGGCTACACCTTC
d_gene: NA; v_gene: TRBV5-1; abundance: NA; j_gene: TRBJ2-1; CDR3aa: CASSLQSSYNEQFF; CDR3nt: TGCGCCAGCAGCTTACAGAGCTCCTACAATGAGCAGTTCTTC
d_gene: NA; v_gene: TRBV29-1; abundance: NA; j_gene: TRBJ1-2; CDR3aa: CSVVGQGYGYTF; CDR3nt: TGCAGCGTTGTTGGGCAGGGCTATGGCTACACCTTC
d_gene: TRBD2; v_gene: TRBV7-2; abundance: NA; j_gene: TRBJ2-2; CDR3aa: CASSSQAGAYTGELFF; CDR3nt: TGTGCCAGCAGTTCTCAAGCGGGGGCGTACACCGGGGAGCTGTTTTTT
d_gene: TRBD1; v_gene: TRBV18; abundance: NA; j_gene: TRBJ1-2; CDR3aa: CASSPDRAGKGYTF; CDR3nt: TGTGCCAGCTCCCCCGACAGGGCGGGGAAGGGCTACACCTTC
d_gene: TRBD1; v_gene: TRBV19; abundance: NA; j_gene: TRBJ1-4; CDR3aa: CASSIQGASEKLFF; CDR3nt: TGTGCCAGTAGTATTCAGGGGGCGAGTGAAAAACTGTTTTTT
d_gene: TRBD1; v_gene: TRBV6-2/TRBV6-3; abundance: NA; j_gene: TRBJ1-6; CDR3aa: CASSSTGFGSPLHF; CDR3nt: TGTGCCAGCAGCTCGACAGGGTTTGGGTCACCCCTCCACTTT
d_gene: NA; v_gene: TRBV18; abundance: NA; j_gene: TRBJ2-2; CDR3aa: CASSPGQITNTGELFF; CDR3nt: TGTGCCAGCTCACCTGGACAGATAACTAACACCGGGGAGCTGTTTTTT
d_gene: TRBD1; v_gene: TRBV7-9; abundance: NA; j_gene: TRBJ2-1; CDR3aa: CASSLAGQGAYNEQFF; CDR3nt: TGTGCCAGCAGCTTAGCCGGACAGGGGGCCTACAATGAGCAGTTCTTC
d_gene: TRBD1; v_gene: TRBV19; abundance: once; j_gene: TRBJ1-5; CDR3aa: CASSPTGGNQPQHF; CDR3nt: TGTGCCAGTAGCCCGACAGGGGGGAATCAGCCCCAGCATTTT
d_gene: TRBD1; v_gene: TRBV3-1/TRBV3-2; abundance: NA; j_gene: TRBJ1-5; CDR3aa: CASSQTGVGQPQHF; CDR3nt: TGTGCCAGCAGCCAAACAGGGGTAGGGCAGCCCCAGCATTTT
d_gene: NA; v_gene: TRBV5-8; abundance: NA; j_gene: TRBJ2-2; CDR3aa: CASSLLGLSGTGELFF; CDR3nt: TGTGCCAGCAGCTTGTTGGGGCTGTCGGGCACCGGGGAGCTGTTTTTT
d_gene: NA; v_gene: TRBV19; abundance: NA; j_gene: TRBJ1-2; CDR3aa: CASRMTGGGYTF; CDR3nt: TGTGCCAGTAGAATGACAGGAGGAGGCTACACCTTC
d_gene: NA; v_gene: TRBV29-1; abundance: NA; j_gene: TRBJ2-5; CDR3aa: CSVRPMRGQETQYF; CDR3nt: TGCAGCGTCCGACCAATGCGAGGACAAGAGACCCAGTACTTC
d_gene: TRBD1; v_gene: TRBV7-2; abundance: NA; j_gene: TRBJ1-1; CDR3aa: CASSLPGQGANEAFF; CDR3nt: TGTGCCAGCAGCTTGCCGGGACAGGGGGCAAATGAAGCTTTCTTT
d_gene: TRBD1; v_gene: TRBV2; abundance: NA; j_gene: TRBJ2-7; CDR3aa: CASTGTVISYEQYF; CDR3nt: TGTGCCAGCACCGGGACAGTAATCTCCTACGAGCAGTACTTC
d_gene: TRBD1; v_gene: TRBV7-2; abundance: NA; j_gene: TRBJ1-2; CDR3aa: CASSLDPSGTGRFGYTF; CDR3nt: TGTGCCAGCAGCTTAGATCCCTCGGGGACAGGGCGTTTTGGGTACACCTTC
d_gene: NA; v_gene: TRBV5-8; abundance: NA; j_gene: TRBJ1-2; CDR3aa: CASSLETTTPNYGYTF; CDR3nt: TGTGCCAGCAGCTTGGAGACCACGACTCCGAACTATGGCTACACCTTC
d_gene: NA; v_gene: TRBV5-6; abundance: NA; j_gene: TRBJ1-6; CDR3aa: CASSSPGRQGTLSPLHF; CDR3nt: TGTGCCAGCAGCTCCCCCGGGAGGCAGGGAACGTTGTCACCCCTCCACTTT